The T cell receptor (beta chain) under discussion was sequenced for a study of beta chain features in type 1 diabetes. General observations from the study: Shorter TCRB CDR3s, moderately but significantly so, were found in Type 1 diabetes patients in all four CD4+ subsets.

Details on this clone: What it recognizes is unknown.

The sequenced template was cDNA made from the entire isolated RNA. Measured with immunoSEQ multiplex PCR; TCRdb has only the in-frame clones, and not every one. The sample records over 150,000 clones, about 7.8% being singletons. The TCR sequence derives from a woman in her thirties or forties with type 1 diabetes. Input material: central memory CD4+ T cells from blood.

CDR3 sequence: CASSTGTGHYEQYF. Written as DNA, the CDR3 is TGCGCCAGCAGCACGGGGACAGGGCACTACGAGCAGTACTTC. The J gene is TRBJ2-7, the V gene TRBV5-1, with 9 bases that match TRBD1. J lost 3 bases, V lost 4 bases, and 5 bases had no gene match. In germline, CDR1 is SGHRS, CDR2 YFSETQ. The CDR3 has 14 residues. Full variable domain (missing parts from reference TRBV5-1 and TRBJ2-7): KAGVTQTPRYLIKTRGQQVTLSCSPISGHRSVSWYQQTPGQGLQFLFEYFSETQRNKGNFPGRFSGRQFSNSRSEMNVSTLELGDSALYLCASSTGTGHYEQYFGPGTRLTVT.